This T cell receptor beta chain was obtained from a study of cytomegalovirus exposure and HLA in healthy donors. Germline V gene lookup returns CDR1 SQVTM and CDR2 ANQGSEA. V lost 7 bases, J lost 4 bases, and 16 bases lay in between. This CDR3 has 13 residues. Study findings and constraints: Information on immune exposure was restricted to one variable (CMV serostatus). Cytomegalovirus association was listed for under 200 TCR beta chains. In vitro work confirmed that a few CMV-associated chains recognize CMV antigens.

This clone was counted a few times. The antigen is undetermined. Use of 60 Vbeta and 13 Jbeta primers characterized the PCR. The repertoire was sequenced with immunoSEQ multiplex PCR; TCRdb's copy has only in-frame clones and lacks some. Found here are about 140,000 clones, around 73% of them singletons; the top ten hold about 15%. The receptor's source is a human donor in good health. The sample comprised PBMCs. The chain carries TRBV29-1 and TRBJ1-1; tentative D call: TRBD1 (5 bases). CDR3 residues: CSAQGTIGTEAFF. The CDR3 DNA reads as TGCAGCGCCCAGGGAACAATAGGCACTGAAGCTTTCTTT.